Each of the 30 T cell receptor beta chains below was sequenced from the same sample in a study of T cells in women clearing cervical HPV infection. Data came from immunoSEQ multiplex PCR; TCRdb stores just in-frame clones and leaves some out. The listing records tens of thousands of clones. Sample: blood buffy coat. Receptors were obtained from a woman aged 18 to 75 with a cervical HPV16 infection that either progressed to CIN3+ or cleared (not recorded which).

About this clone itself: The read ends 3 residues before the CDR3 terminus; that terminus is restored from the germline J gene. V gene TRBV27 combines with J gene TRBJ1-6, with 9 bases aligning to TRBD1. Germline V gene lookup returns CDR1 MNHEY and CDR2 SMNVEV (reference sequence). Trimming at V came to 1 base and at J to 5 bases, leaving 3 bases not matched to a gene. CDR3 length: 16 residues. CDR3 DNA (partial): TGTGCCAGCAGTTTATGGGGACAGGGAGATAATTCACCC. It translates to CASSLWGQGDNSP. The CDR3 in its entirety is CASSLWGQGDNSPLHF.

Remarks on this clone: From the germline J gene comes the end of the CDR3, since the read stops 3 residues before it. This chain links TRBV20-1 with TRBJ2-6; 7 bases match TRBD1. From germline, CDR1 is DFQATT and CDR2 SNEGSKA (reference sequence). V dropped 5 bases and J dropped 2; count of bases not matched to a gene: 0. CDR3 length: 13 amino acids. The sequenced part of the CDR3 DNA is TGCAGTGCTGACAGGGCTGGGGCCAACGTC. Amino acids: CSADRAGANV. Given in full, the CDR3 is CSADRAGANVLTF.

A note on this clone: Compared with germline, one end of the junction differs, possibly owing to a read error. The CDR3 end is not reached by the read, which stops 3 residues before it; the germline J gene fills it in. This chain uses TRBV4-2 with TRBJ2-7; 11 bases are a match to TRBD1. CDR3 length: 15 residues. Germline V lookup: CDR1 LGHNA, CDR2 YNFKEQ. CDR3 bases read: TGCGCCAGCAGCTGGGACAGGGGGTCCTCCTACGAG. Translating it yields CASSWDRGSSYE. From start to end, the CDR3 is CASSWDRGSSYEQYF.

Here the CDR3 reads CASRPPGHSNEKLFF. The CDR3 DNA, read in part, is TGTGCCAGTAGGCCGCCGGGACACTCTAATGAAAAA. The V call is TRBV19, the J call TRBJ1-4; the D gene is possibly TRBD1 (6 bases). The read ends 3 residues before the CDR3 terminus; that terminus is restored from the germline J gene. The germline V and J ends were trimmed by 6 bases and 3 bases, with 14 bases remaining between them. CDR1 and CDR2 (germline): LNHDA, SQIVND (reference sequence). The CDR3 consists of 15 residues.

Worth noting for this clone: The read gets to within 3 residues of the CDR3 end, and the germline J gene fills in the rest. The chain is built from TRBV30 and TRBJ2-3, with 7 bases aligning to TRBD2. Germline assignment: CDR1 GTSNPN and CDR2 SVGIG (reference sequence). CDR3 length: 13 residues. Partial CDR3 DNA: TGTGCCTCCCAAAAAGGGGAGGGGCAGCCG. Translated, it gives CASQKGEGQP. The whole CDR3 protein is CASQKGEGQPQYF.

Concerning this clone: The CDR3 end is not reached by the read, which stops 3 residues before it; the germline J gene fills it in. The chain links TRBV2 to TRBJ2-7; 9 bases fit TRBD2. V lost 3 bases, J lost 5 bases, and 8 bases stayed unmatched. The CDR3 contains 15 residues. The germline CDR1 and CDR2 sequences are SNHLY and FYNNEI. CDR3: CASSERVAGADEQYF. The DNA read from the CDR3 is TGTGCCAGCAGTGAGAGAGTAGCGGGGGCTGACGAG.

Concerning this clone: The CDR3 extends 3 residues past the end of the read, so its final part is completed from the germline J gene. V gene TRBV2 combines with J gene TRBJ2-5; 8 nucleotides line up with TRBD2. The CDR3 is made up of 17 amino acids. Germline V gene sequence: CDR1 SNHLY, CDR2 FYNNEI. Losses at the gene ends were 6 bases for V and 5 bases for J; bases not matched to a gene: 17. The DNA read from the CDR3 is TGTGCCAGCAGCCTGCCCTCCCCCGCGGGGGGTATGGAGACC. Translating gives CASSLPSPAGGMET. The whole CDR3 reads CASSLPSPAGGMETQYF.

This clone is called medium-sized based on its frequency. The CDR3 goes on 3 residues after the read ends, and that part is filled in from the germline J gene. This sequence joins TRBV7-3 and TRBJ2-3; no reliable D call. The germline V and J ends were trimmed by 1 base and 2 bases, with 4 bases remaining between them. The CDR3 has 13 residues. CDR1 and CDR2 from the germline V gene are SGHTA and FQGTGA. Incomplete CDR3 DNA: TGTGCCAGCAGCTTAATCGTCACAGATACG. Translation gives CASSLIVTDT. The full CDR3 protein is CASSLIVTDTQYF.

In the case of this clone: The read terminates 3 residues before the CDR3 end, so the remaining end is supplied by the germline J gene. The V and J genes are TRBV7-9 and TRBJ2-5; D is uncertain. The germline CDR1 and CDR2 sequences are SEHNR and FQNEAQ (reference sequence). The CDR3 is made up of 15 amino acids. V lost 2 bases and J 1 base, leaving 11 bases between the germline ends. The sequenced CDR3 bases are TGTGCCAGCAGCTTAATGATCGCCGGCCAAGAGACC. Translating gives CASSLMIAGQET. The whole CDR3 sequence is CASSLMIAGQETQYF. The whole variable domain, filled in from reference TRBV7-9 and TRBJ2-5, reads DTGVSQNPRHKITKRGQNVTFRCDPISEHNRLYWYRQTLGQGPEFLTYFQNEAQLEKSRLLSDRFSAERPKGSFSTLEIQRTEQGDSAMYLCASSLMIAGQETQYFGPGTRLLVL.

Notes on this clone: Sequencing ends 3 residues short of the CDR3 end; the germline J gene provides the rest. V gene TRBV5-1 combines with J gene TRBJ2-1; no definite D call. CDR3 length: 15 amino acids. The germline gives CDR1 SGHRS, CDR2 YFSETQ. V shed 4 bases and J shed 2 bases, with 13 bases lying between them. The CDR3: CASSQLGQTYNEQFF. CDR3 DNA, as far as it was read: TGCGCCAGCAGCCAGCTGGGCCAGACCTACAATGAG.

Notes on this clone: The read comes to an end 3 residues before the CDR3 does, leaving the germline J gene to fill in the end. The chain couples TRBV2 to TRBJ2-1, with 10 bases matching TRBD2. Per the germline V gene, CDR1 is SNHLY and CDR2 is FYNNEI. The CDR3 covers 16 residues. Trimming removed 7 bases from V and 7 bases from J; junction bases left unmatched: 13. This chain's CDR3 is CASTRRASGSRNEQFF. The CDR3 bases that were read are TGTGCCAGCACCCGAAGGGCTAGCGGGAGTAGGAATGAG. The full variable domain, its missing parts supplied by reference TRBV2 and TRBJ2-1, is EPEVTQTPSHQVTQMGQEVILRCVPISNHLYFYWYRQILGQKVEFLVSFYNNEISEKSEIFDDQFSVERPDGSNFTLKIRSTKLEDSAMYFCASTRRASGSRNEQFFGPGTRLTVL.

As concerns this clone: Different DNA sequences within this sample yield the same CDR3. The chain's CDR3 is CASSYGVSEVGDGYTF. CDR3 bases read: TGCGCCAGCAGTTATGGAGTTTCCGAAGTCGGGGATGGC. The genes are TRBV5-1 and TRBJ1-2; D not resolved. The missing CDR3 end, 3 residues past where the read stops, is filled in from the germline J gene. V dropped 5 bases and J dropped 6 bases, with 23 bases sitting between them. The CDR3 runs 16 residues. Germline CDR1 is SGHRS and CDR2 is YFSETQ.

In the case of this clone: The sequenced fragment ends 3 residues before the CDR3 boundary, so the rest is inferred from the germline J gene. This chain uses TRBV7-9 with TRBJ2-7; D is possibly TRBD1 (5 bases). The CDR3 length is 13 residues. CDR1 is SEHNR, CDR2 FQNEAQ, per germline (reference sequence). The V end lost 0 bases, the J end lost 2 bases, and 5 bases lay between the germline ends. CDR3 DNA (partial): TGTGCCAGCAGCTTAGCCAGGGCCTACGAG. Translation: CASSLARAYE. The full-length CDR3 reads as CASSLARAYEQYF.

Note on this clone: The germline gene is not matched at one end of the junction; a read error may be the cause. The CDR3 end lies 3 residues beyond the end of the read and is filled in from the germline J gene. This CDR3 is also generated by other DNA sequences in the sample. The rearrangement links TRBV11-2 to TRBJ1-3; TRBD1 might be the D (5 bases). CDR3 length: 15 residues. Germline V gene sequence: CDR1 SGHAT, CDR2 FQNNGV. The CDR3 here is CASSLVQGTGNTIYF. CDR3 bases read: TGTGCCAGCAGCTTAGTCCAGGGAACTGGAAACACG.

With respect to this clone: The CDR3 end is not reached by the read, which stops 3 residues before it; the germline J gene fills it in. The genes are TRBV7-8 and TRBJ2-7, with TRBD2 identical over 8 bases. CDR3 length: 15 residues. Trimming removed 7 bases from V and 1 base from J; junction bases left unmatched: 9. CDR1 is SGHVS and CDR2 is FQNEAQ in the germline V gene. The CDR3: CASIVRTSYSYEQYF. The CDR3 bases that were read are TGTGCCAGCATCGTGCGGACTAGCTATTCCTACGAG.

As for this clone: The CDR3 end lies 3 residues beyond the end of the read and is filled in from the germline J gene. The V gene is TRBV5-6, the J gene TRBJ2-7; D unclear. Per germline, CDR1 SGHDT and CDR2 YYEEEE. The CDR3 is 13 amino acids. The germline V and J ends were trimmed by 4 bases and 2 bases, with 10 bases remaining between them. The sequenced part of the CDR3 DNA is TGTGCCAGCAGCACAGACGTGACCTACGAG. Residues: CASSTDVTYE. The complete CDR3 reads CASSTDVTYEQYF.

Worth noting for this clone: The read stops 3 residues short of the end of the CDR3; the missing end is completed from the germline J gene. This specimen includes other DNA sequences encoding the same CDR3. The V call is TRBV7-9, the J call TRBJ1-3; D may be TRBD1 (5 bases). Between the trimmed V and J ends, which lost 6 bases and 5 bases, there was a span of 14 bases. This CDR3 is 14 amino acids long. Germline V gene sequence: CDR1 SEHNR, CDR2 FQNEAQ (reference sequence). CDR3 sequence: CASRSGLFRNTIYF. The covered CDR3 bases are TGTGCCAGCAGGTCAGGGCTTTTTAGAAACACC.

For this clone: The read terminates 3 residues before the CDR3 end, so the remaining end is supplied by the germline J gene. V gene TRBV7-9 combines with J gene TRBJ2-3; D is perhaps TRBD1 (5 bases). Germline loops: CDR1 SEHNR, CDR2 FQNEAQ (reference sequence). There are 14 residues in the CDR3. The sequenced CDR3 bases are TGTGCCAGCAGCTCCCAGGGTTACCAAGAGACG. Amino acid sequence: CASSSQGYQET. The full CDR3 protein reads CASSSQGYQETQYF.

For this clone: The read ends 3 residues early relative to the CDR3; the germline J gene fills the gap. The chain employs TRBV18 and TRBJ2-3; 8 bases fit TRBD1. CDR3 size: 16 residues. Germline CDR1 KGHSH, CDR2 LQKENI. The chain's CDR3 is CASSTTGDRSQETQYF. CDR3 bases read: TGTGCCAGCTCAACTACCGGGGACAGGTCGCAAGAGACG.

As to this clone: The read stops 3 residues short of the end of the CDR3; the missing end is completed from the germline J gene. The J gene is TRBJ2-3, the V gene TRBV2; TRBD2 agrees at 9 bases. V lost 9 bases and J lost 4; bases outside the gene matches: 14. Germline V CDR1 and CDR2: SNHLY, FYNNEI. The CDR3 totals 16 residues. Incomplete CDR3 DNA: TGTGCCAGTGCTAGAGGTTCCGGGACTAGCTCAGATACG. This sequence encodes CASARGSGTSSDT. The CDR3 reads in full as CASARGSGTSSDTQYF.

As for this clone: The observed sequence ends 3 residues before the CDR3 terminus, with the missing tail filled in from the germline J gene. The chain has TRBV19 and TRBJ2-4; 12 bases map to TRBD1. This CDR3 region has 14 residues. Per germline, CDR1 LNHDA and CDR2 SQIVND (reference sequence). The DNA read from the CDR3 is TGTGCCAGTAGTACGGGACAGGGGGCAAGTGGT. Translation: CASSTGQGASG. The full CDR3 is CASSTGQGASGQYF.

Comments on this clone: The read finishes 3 residues shy of the CDR3 end, and the germline J gene is used to complete it. The gene calls are TRBV2 and TRBJ1-1; D remains unclear. This CDR3 is 12 amino acids long. Germline V gene data show CDR1 as SNHLY and CDR2 as FYNNEI. V was clipped by 10 bases and J by 0 bases, with 9 bases between them. CDR3 loop: CANGPLNTEAFF. The part of the CDR3 DNA that was read is TGTGCCAACGGTCCCCTGAACACTGAA. Filled out from reference TRBV2 and TRBJ1-1, the complete variable domain reads EPEVTQTPSHQVTQMGQEVILRCVPISNHLYFYWYRQILGQKVEFLVSFYNNEISEKSEIFDDQFSVERPDGSNFTLKIRSTKLEDSAMYFCANGPLNTEAFFGQGTRLTVV.

As for this clone: Read sequence stops 3 residues before the CDR3 end, and the germline J gene provides the missing end. The chain joins TRBV18 to TRBJ2-3; TRBD1 is a possible D gene (5 bases). From germline, CDR1 is KGHSH and CDR2 LQKENI. The CDR3 loop spans 13 amino acids. The part of the CDR3 DNA that was read is TGTGCCAGCTCACTAAGGACACAAGAGACG. Protein product: CASSLRTQET. The entire CDR3 reads CASSLRTQETQYF. The full variable domain, completed using reference TRBV18 and TRBJ2-3, is NAGVMQNPRHLVRRRGQEARLRCSPMKGHSHVYWYRQLPEEGLKFMVYLQKENIIDESGMPKERFSAEFPKEGPSILRIQQVVRGDSAAYFCASSLRTQETQYFGPGTRLTVL.

Concerning this clone: The DNA ends 3 residues before the CDR3 does, and the rest of the CDR3 is filled in from the germline J gene. V usage is TRBV20-1 and J usage is TRBJ1-4, with 7 bases identical to TRBD1. Trimming cost V 0 bases and J 0 bases; bases outside gene matches: 7. The CDR3 consists of 17 residues. Germline CDR1 DFQATT, CDR2 SNEGSKA (reference sequence). The DNA read from the CDR3 is TGCAGTGCTAGAGACCGGGACAGATACGCAACTAATGAAAAA. Amino acid sequence: CSARDRDRYATNEK. The whole CDR3 sequence reads CSARDRDRYATNEKLFF.

As for this clone: Sequencing ends 3 residues short of the CDR3 end; the germline J gene provides the rest. Other DNA sequences in the sample encode the same CDR3. The V gene is TRBV2, the J gene TRBJ1-3, with 8 bases matching TRBD1. The V gene's germline CDR1 is SNHLY and CDR2 FYNNEI. V dropped 7 bases and J dropped 2; count of bases not matched to a gene: 7. This CDR3 comprises 15 residues. The sequenced CDR3 bases are TGTGCCAGCATTCAGGGGGCCGATACTGGAAACACC. It translates to CASIQGADTGNT. The CDR3 in its entirety is CASIQGADTGNTIYF.

CDR3 region: CASSATSGRQETQYF. The CDR3 bases that were read are TGCGCCAGCAGCGCGACTAGCGGGAGGCAAGAGACG. The chain joins TRBV5-1 to TRBJ2-3, with TRBD2 matching 13 bases. The CDR3 end lies 3 residues beyond the end of the read and is filled in from the germline J gene. This CDR3 region has 15 residues. Germline V gene sequence: CDR1 SGHRS, CDR2 YFSETQ.

The CDR3 DNA, read in part, is TGCGCCAGCAGCTCGGACAGACTGAACACTGAA. Protein: CASSSDRLNTE. The entire CDR3 reads CASSSDRLNTEAFF. The chain is built from TRBV5-1 and TRBJ1-1; tentatively, D is TRBD1 (6 bases). Read data end 3 residues before the CDR3 end; the end is taken from the germline J gene. The CDR3 extends over 14 amino acids. Germline V CDR1 and CDR2: SGHRS, YFSETQ. V lost 3 bases and J lost 0, with 9 bases in between. The full variable domain, completed using reference TRBV5-1 and TRBJ1-1, is KAGVTQTPRYLIKTRGQQVTLSCSPISGHRSVSWYQQTPGQGLQFLFEYFSETQRNKGNFPGRFSGRQFSNSRSEMNVSTLELGDSALYLCASSSDRLNTEAFFGQGTRLTVV.

Regarding this clone: The missing CDR3 end, 3 residues past where the read stops, is filled in from the germline J gene. The chain carries TRBV12-5 and TRBJ1-6; D may be TRBD1 (5 bases). Germline CDR1 LGHNT, CDR2 FRNRAP. Trimming removed 2 bases from V and 6 bases from J, with 14 bases in between. CDR3 length equals 16 residues. CDR3 bases read: TGTGCTAGTGGTTTGTTTGGGGGGGTTCCTAATTCACCC. Translated: CASGLFGGVPNSP. The full CDR3 is CASGLFGGVPNSPLHF.

With regard to this clone: The read gets to within 3 residues of the CDR3 end, and the germline J gene fills in the rest. The rearrangement joins TRBV2 to TRBJ2-5; D remains unclear. Between the trimmed V and J ends, which lost 5 bases and 4 bases, there was a span of 11 bases. CDR1 is SNHLY and CDR2 is FYNNEI in the germline V gene. The CDR3 extends over 13 amino acids. The CDR3 spells CASSPTKRETQYF. The CDR3 DNA, read in part, is TGTGCCAGCAGTCCTACTAAGCGAGAGACC.

CDR3 bases read: TGCGCCAGCAGCTTGTTGGCTACTTACACAGATACC. This sequence encodes CASSLLATYTDT. In full, the CDR3 is CASSLLATYTDTQYF. The chain links TRBV5-1 to TRBJ2-5, with D unresolved. The read falls 3 residues short of the CDR3 end, and the missing part is taken from the germline J gene. This CDR3 region has 15 residues. Germline CDR1 reads SGHRS; CDR2 reads YFSETQ.